This T cell receptor beta chain appears in the sequencing data of a study of blood T cell repertoires in COVID-19. As for the study in general: Whether acute or convalescent, the COVID-19 samples came from the United States, Italy and Spain. From T cells, B-cell-depleted T cells, or PBMCs came the material, which was cDNA or gDNA.

V was shortened by 2 bases and J by 6 bases, with 14 bases between the two germline ends. The CDR3 totals 15 residues. Germline V gene lookup returns CDR1 MGHRA and CDR2 YSYEKL. The data were produced by immunoSEQ multiplex PCR, yet TCRdb's version contains in-frame clones alone and is incomplete. This sample has some 100,000 clones, with almost 90% found just once. The sequenced material came from peripheral blood. The TCR sequence derives from a woman aged 70-85 years with acute or convalescent COVID-19. The chain couples TRBV4-1 to TRBJ2-1; TRBD1 is a possible D gene (6 bases). For the CDR3, the DNA is TGCGCCAGCAGCCAAACCCCCGGCAGGGGCAATGAGCAGTTCTTC. Its translation is CASSQTPGRGNEQFF.